This T cell receptor (beta chain) came from a study of blood T cell repertoires in COVID-19. About the study: Donors in the United States, Italy and Spain gave samples during acute or convalescent COVID-19.

This clone was observed a single time. Original processing methods: Amplifying reference gene primers gave estimates of nucleated cell counts. Assay used: immunoSEQ multiplex PCR; TCRdb lists only in-frame clones, some missing. That table furnishes V, J and clone size, whereas the DNA furnished D and trimming. The sample has around 80,000 clones, 70% to 90% seen once. The TCR originated in a man aged 50-59 years with COVID-19, enrolled during active disease. Sequencing was performed on peripheral blood.

The CDR3, as DNA: TGCGCCAGCAGCTTCGGACTATCGAACACCGGGGAGCTGTTTTTT. As protein: CASSFGLSNTGELFF. The rearrangement links TRBV5-1 to TRBJ2-2; maybe TRBD2 (6 bases). Germline loops: CDR1 SGHRS, CDR2 YFSETQ. The V end lost 2 bases, the J end lost 0 bases, and 8 bases lay between the germline ends. The CDR3 has 15 amino acids. Supplemented by reference TRBV5-1 and TRBJ2-2, the full variable domain reads KAGVTQTPRYLIKTRGQQVTLSCSPISGHRSVSWYQQTPGQGLQFLFEYFSETQRNKGNFPGRFSGRQFSNSRSEMNVSTLELGDSALYLCASSFGLSNTGELFFGEGSRLTVL.